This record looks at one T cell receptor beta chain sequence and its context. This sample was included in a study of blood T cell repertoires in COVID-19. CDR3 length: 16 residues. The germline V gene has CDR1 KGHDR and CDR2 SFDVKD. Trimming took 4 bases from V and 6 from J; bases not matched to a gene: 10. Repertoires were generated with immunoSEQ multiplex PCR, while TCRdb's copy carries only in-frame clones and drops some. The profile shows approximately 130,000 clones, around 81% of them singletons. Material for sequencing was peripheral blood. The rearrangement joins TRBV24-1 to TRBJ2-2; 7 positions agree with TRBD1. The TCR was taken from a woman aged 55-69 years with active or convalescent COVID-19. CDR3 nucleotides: TGTGCCACCAGTGAGCCCGACCACAGGGGCCCCGGGGAGCTGTTTTTT. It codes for CATSEPDHRGPGELFF.